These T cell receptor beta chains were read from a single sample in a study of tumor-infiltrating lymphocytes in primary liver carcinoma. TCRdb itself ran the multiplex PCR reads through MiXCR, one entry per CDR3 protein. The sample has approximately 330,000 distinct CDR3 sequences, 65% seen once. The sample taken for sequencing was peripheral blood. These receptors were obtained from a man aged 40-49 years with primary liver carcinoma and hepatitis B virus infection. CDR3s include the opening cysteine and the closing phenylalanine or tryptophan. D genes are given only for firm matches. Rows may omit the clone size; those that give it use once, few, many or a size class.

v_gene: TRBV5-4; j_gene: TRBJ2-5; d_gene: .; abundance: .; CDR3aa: CGSSLIGGETQYF
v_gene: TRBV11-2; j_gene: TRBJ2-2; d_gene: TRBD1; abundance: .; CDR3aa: CVSSDGTVNTGELFF
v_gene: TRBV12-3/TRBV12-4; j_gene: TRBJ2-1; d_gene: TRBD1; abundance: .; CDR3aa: CASSLWDRYNEQFF
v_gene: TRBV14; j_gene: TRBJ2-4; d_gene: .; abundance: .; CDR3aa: CASSHSLGDSKYIQYF
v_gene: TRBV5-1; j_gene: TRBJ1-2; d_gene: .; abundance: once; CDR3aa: CAGSLDQTNYGYTF
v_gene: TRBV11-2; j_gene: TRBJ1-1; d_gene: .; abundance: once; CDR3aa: CASSREGQGSPETSF
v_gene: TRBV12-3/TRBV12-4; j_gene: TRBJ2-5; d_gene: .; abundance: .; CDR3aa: CASGLSTGYLSQYF
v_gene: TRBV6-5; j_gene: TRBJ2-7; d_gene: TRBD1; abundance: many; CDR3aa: CASSYSMGGTGSLYEQYF
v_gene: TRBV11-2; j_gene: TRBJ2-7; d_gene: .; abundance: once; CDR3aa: CASSFSSKSYEQYF
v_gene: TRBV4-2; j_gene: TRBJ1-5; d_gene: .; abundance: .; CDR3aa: CASSQRERSGQLSNQPKHF
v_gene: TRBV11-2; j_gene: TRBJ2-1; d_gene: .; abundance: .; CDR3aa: CASSPDSYDQQFF
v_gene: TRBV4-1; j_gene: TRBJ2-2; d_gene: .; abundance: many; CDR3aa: CASSQGPSVDGELFF
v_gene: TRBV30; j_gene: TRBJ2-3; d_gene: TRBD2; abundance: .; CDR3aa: CAWSEGTSGYTDTQYF
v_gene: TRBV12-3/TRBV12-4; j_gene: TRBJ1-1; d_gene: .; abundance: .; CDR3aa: CASTEGVNTEAFF
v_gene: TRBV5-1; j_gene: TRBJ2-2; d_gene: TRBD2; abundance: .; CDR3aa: CASKRTSGANTRELFF
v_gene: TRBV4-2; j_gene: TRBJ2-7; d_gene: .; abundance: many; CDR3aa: CASSQASYEQYF
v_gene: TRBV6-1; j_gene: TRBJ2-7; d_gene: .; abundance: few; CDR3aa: CASSETGFYEQYF
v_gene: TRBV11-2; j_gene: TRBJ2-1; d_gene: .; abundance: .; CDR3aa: CASNSICTSTNKKQFF
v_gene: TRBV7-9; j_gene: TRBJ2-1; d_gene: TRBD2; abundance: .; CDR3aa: CASSLAATSGNEQFF
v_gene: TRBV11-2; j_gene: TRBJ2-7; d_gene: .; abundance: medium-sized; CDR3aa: CASSFSGSRTYEQYF
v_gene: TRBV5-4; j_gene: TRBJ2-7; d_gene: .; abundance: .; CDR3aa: CASSYATGTQEQYF
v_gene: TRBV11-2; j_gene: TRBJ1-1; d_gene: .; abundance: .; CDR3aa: CASSLSGQGMIQTLF
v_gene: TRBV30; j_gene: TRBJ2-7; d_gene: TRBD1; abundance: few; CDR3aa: CAWSAGQGVYEQYF
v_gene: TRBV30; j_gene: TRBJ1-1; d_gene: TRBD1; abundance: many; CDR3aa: CAWTRTGLNTEAFF
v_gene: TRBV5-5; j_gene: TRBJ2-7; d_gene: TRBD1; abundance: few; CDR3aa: CASSLGDRVLYEQYF
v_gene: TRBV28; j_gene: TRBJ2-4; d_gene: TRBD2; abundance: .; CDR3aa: CASSLWLAGEVGAKNIQYF
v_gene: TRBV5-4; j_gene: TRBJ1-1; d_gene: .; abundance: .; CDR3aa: CASGLGNTEAFF
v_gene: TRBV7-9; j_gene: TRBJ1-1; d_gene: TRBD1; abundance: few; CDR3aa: CASSLAAGQGTNTEAFF
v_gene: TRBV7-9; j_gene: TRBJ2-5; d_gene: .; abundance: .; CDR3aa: CASIRRTPFGSQETQYF
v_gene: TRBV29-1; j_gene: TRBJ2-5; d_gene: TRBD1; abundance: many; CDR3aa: CSVARTGQETQYF
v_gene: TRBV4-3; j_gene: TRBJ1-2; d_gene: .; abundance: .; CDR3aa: CASSHDPGLGANYGYTF
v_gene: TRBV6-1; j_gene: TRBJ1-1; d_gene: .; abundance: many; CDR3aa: CASSDYEAFF
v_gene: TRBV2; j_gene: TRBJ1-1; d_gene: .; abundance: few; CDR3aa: CASNRDSNTEAFF
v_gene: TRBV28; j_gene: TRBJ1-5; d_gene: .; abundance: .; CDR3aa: CASRILQPNQPQHF
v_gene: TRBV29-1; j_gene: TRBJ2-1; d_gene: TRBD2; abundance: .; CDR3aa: CSGTGTSDNEQFF
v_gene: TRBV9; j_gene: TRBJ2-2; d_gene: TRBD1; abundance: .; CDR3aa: CASSALRQGFGTGELFF
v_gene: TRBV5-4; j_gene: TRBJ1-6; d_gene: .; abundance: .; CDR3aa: CASSSPGNSLLHF
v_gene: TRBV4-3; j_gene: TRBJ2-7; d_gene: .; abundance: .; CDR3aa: CASSQDLADDYEQHF
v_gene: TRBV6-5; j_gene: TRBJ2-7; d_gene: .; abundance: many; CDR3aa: CASSSPREQYF
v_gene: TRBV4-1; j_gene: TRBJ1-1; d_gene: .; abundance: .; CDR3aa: CASSQDTFRMNTEAFF
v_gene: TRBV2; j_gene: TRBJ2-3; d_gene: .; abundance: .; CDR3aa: CASHGARASTDTQYF
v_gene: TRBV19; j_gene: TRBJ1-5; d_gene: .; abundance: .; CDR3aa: CASSTDRLGNQPQHF
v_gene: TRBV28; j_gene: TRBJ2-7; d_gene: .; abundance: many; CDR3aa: CASSRDIYEQYF